What follows describes a single T cell receptor (beta chain). Trimming stripped 0 bases from V and 8 bases from J, with 11 bases between. There are 13 residues in the CDR3. The germline gives CDR1 SGDLS, CDR2 YYNGEE. As originally analysed: Amplification with reference gene primers provided the estimates of nucleated cell counts. Clones were read by immunoSEQ multiplex PCR, and TCRdb kept only the in-frame ones, dropping some. V and J calls and clone size are copied from that table; D and trimming were computed from the DNA. The data contain approximately 100,000 clones, 80% to 90% of them singletons. The data belong to a study of blood T cell repertoires in COVID-19. Study-level background: Acute-phase and convalescent COVID-19 samples originated in the United States, Italy and Spain.

The chain joins TRBV9 to TRBJ1-2; possibly TRBD1 for D (6 bases). Sequencing was performed on peripheral blood. The receptor comes from a man in his fifties or sixties with acute or convalescent COVID-19. DNA of the CDR3: TGTGCCAGCAGCGTAGTTCGGGGGGCGGGCTACACCTTC. This translates into CASSVVRGAGYTF.